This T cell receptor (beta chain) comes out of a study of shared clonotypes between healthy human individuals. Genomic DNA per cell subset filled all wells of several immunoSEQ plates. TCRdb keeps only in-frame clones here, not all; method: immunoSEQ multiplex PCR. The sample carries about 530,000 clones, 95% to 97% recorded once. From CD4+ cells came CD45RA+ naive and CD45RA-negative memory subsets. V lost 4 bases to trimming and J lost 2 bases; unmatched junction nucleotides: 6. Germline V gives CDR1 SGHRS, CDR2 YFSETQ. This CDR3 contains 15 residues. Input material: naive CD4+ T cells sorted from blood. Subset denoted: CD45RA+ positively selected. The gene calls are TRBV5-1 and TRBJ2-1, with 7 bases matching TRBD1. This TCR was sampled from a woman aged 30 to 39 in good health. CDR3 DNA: TGCGCCAGCAGCCCGGACAGGACCCCCTACAATGAGCAGTTCTTC. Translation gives CASSPDRTPYNEQFF.